This T cell receptor (beta chain) is drawn from a study of blood T cell repertoires in COVID-19. Study-level information: Researchers got acute and convalescent COVID-19 samples from the United States, Italy and Spain.

Per the study methods: Reference gene primers were amplified, and this amplification served to estimate nucleated cell counts. Here immunoSEQ multiplex PCR was the method, and the copy in TCRdb shows in-frame clones only, minus some. V, J and clone size reflect that table, while D and trimming were determined from the DNA. The sample contains some 160,000 clones, about four fifths of which appear only once. From germline, CDR1 is LNHDA and CDR2 SQIVND (reference sequence). The CDR3 is made up of 15 amino acids. V lost 6 bases and J lost 4, with 16 bases in between. Everyone who took part was roughly 18 to 89 years old, and they came from about two dozen US areas. In Cohort 3, a recovered donor had either two negative PCRs, clearance, or symptom resolution.

The chain recombines TRBV19 with TRBJ1-3; the D is unclear. This TCR came from a woman aged 55-69 years who had recovered from COVID-19. Specimen: PBMCs or T cells enriched from blood (not recorded which). This CDR3 reads CASRRTGMGGNTIYF. The CDR3 bases are TGTGCCAGTAGACGAACGGGGATGGGAGGAAACACCATATATTTT.